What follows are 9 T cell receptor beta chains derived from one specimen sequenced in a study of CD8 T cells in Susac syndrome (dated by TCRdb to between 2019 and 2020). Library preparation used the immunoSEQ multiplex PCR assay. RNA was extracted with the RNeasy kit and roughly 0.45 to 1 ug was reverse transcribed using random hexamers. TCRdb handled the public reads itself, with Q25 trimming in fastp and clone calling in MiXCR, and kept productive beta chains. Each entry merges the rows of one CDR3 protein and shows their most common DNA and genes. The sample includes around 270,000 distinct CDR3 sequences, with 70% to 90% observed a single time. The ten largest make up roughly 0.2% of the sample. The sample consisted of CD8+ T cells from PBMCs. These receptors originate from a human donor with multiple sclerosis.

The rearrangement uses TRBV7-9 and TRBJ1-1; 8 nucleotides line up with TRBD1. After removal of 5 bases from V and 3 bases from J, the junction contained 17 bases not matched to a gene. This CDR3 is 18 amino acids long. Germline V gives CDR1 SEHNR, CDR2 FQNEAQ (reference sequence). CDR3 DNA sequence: TGTGCCAGCAGCGCATCAGGACAGGGTGTCTATCGGGACACTGAAGCTTTCTTT. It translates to CASSASGQGVYRDTEAFF.

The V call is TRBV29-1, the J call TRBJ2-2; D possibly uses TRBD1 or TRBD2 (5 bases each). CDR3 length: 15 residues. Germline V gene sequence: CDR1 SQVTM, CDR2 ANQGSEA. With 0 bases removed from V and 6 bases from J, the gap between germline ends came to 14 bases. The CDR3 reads CSVEDPGRVAGELFF. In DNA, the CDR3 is TGCAGCGTTGAAGATCCGGGACGGGTTGCCGGGGAGCTGTTTTTT.

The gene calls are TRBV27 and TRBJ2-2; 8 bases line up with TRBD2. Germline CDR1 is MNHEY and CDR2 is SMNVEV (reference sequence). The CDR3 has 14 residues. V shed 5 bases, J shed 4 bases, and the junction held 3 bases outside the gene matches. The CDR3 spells CASSGLASTGELFF. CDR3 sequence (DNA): TGTGCCAGCAGTGGACTAGCCTCCACCGGGGAGCTGTTTTTT.

The CDR3 coding sequence is TGTGCCAGCAGTTTCTCCGGGACAGGGTCTCAAGCTTTCTTT. Translated: CASSFSGTGSQAFF. The V gene is TRBV6-2 or TRBV6-3, the J gene TRBJ1-1; 9 positions match TRBD1. This CDR3 spans 14 amino acids. Germline CDR1 and CDR2: MNHEY and SVGEGT. V shed 4 bases, J shed 9 bases, and the junction held 9 bases outside the gene matches.

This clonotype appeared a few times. Written as DNA, the CDR3 is TGTGCCAGCAGCCTACAGGGTAACAATCAGCCCCAGCATTTT. Residues: CASSLQGNNQPQHF. The rearrangement links TRBV7-9 to TRBJ1-5, with a weak D call TRBD1 (6 bases). V was trimmed by 5 bases and J by 3 bases, leaving 11 bases between them. Per germline, CDR1 SEHNR and CDR2 FQNEAQ (reference sequence). The CDR3 consists of 14 residues.

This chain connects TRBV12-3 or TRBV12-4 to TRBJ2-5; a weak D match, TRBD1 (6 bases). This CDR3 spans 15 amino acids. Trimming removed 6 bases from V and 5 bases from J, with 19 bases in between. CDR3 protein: CASSRPTGPGETQYF. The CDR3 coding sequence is TGTGCCAGCAGCCGCCCTACAGGGCCAGGGGAGACCCAGTACTTC.

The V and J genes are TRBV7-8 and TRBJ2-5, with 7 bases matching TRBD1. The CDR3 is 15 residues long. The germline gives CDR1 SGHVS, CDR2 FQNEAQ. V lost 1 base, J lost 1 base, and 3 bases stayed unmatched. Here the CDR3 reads CASSLGQGTQETQYF. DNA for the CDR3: TGTGCCAGCAGCTTAGGACAGGGTACCCAAGAGACCCAGTACTTC.

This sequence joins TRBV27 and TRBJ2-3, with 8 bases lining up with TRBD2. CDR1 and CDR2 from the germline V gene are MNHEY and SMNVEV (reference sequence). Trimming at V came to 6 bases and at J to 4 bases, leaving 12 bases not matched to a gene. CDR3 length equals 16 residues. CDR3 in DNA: TGTGCCAGCAGCCCAATAGGGCGGGAGGACGCAGATACGCAGTATTTT. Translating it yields CASSPIGREDADTQYF.

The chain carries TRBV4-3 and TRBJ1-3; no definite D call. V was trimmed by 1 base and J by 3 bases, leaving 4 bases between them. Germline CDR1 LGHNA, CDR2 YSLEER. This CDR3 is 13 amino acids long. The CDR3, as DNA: TGCGCCAGCAGCCAAGTAGGTGGAAACACCATATATTTT. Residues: CASSQVGGNTIYF.